Ten or more counts support the clone carrying this T cell receptor (beta chain). The data are from a study of regulatory T cells in long-lasting Graves disease. Arm-PCR of CDR3 regions with iRepertoire HTBI primers generated TCR beta libraries. TCRdb reanalysed the multiplex PCR reads using MiXCR and keeps one entry per CDR3 protein. In the table there are under 300,000 distinct CDR3 sequences, 15% to 20% of which are singletons. Time point meaning: newly diagnosed GD, antithyroid drugs for less than 3 months. Following extraction of RNA from PBMCs, that RNA was used to make the TCR library. Germline CDR1 reads DFQATT; CDR2 reads SNEGSKA (reference sequence). Trimming cost V 5 bases and J 1 base, with 4 bases left between them. This CDR3 has 11 residues. This sample also appeared in a second study, on T cells in Graves' hyperthyroidism and ophthalmopathy.

The chain uses TRBV20-1 and TRBJ2-3; D remains unclear. The sequencing here drew on peripheral blood mononuclear cells (PBMCs), taken at new diagnosis, from a patient treated with antithyroid drugs. This TCR derives from a woman in her thirties with Graves disease. The CDR3: CSAGGTDTQYF. CDR3 coding DNA: TGCAGTGCTGGGGGCACAGATACGCAGTATTTT.